This TCR beta chain was profiled in a study of Graves' ophthalmopathy and Graves' hyperthyroidism. Amplification targeted the TCR beta CDR3 regions, with RNA transcripts as the source material. A first-round RT-PCR used HTBI primers, followed by a second-round multiplex PCR. TCRdb fed the multiplex PCR reads into MiXCR, producing one record per CDR3 protein. The sample comprises about 620,000 distinct CDR3 sequences, 22% of which are singletons, and around 6.9% rests with the top ten. This clonotype was seen at least ten times. This CDR3 has 16 amino acids. In germline, CDR1 is MNHNS, CDR2 SASEGT. V gave up 5 bases and J gave up 5 bases; unmatched junction bases: 9.

V gene TRBV6-1 combines with J gene TRBJ2-5; 12 nucleotides agree with TRBD2. The TCR comes from a woman aged 18 to 35 with stable Graves' hyperthyroidism. Some clones in this sample may be carry-over from other donors' samples. Sequencing was performed on peripheral blood. CDR3 nucleotides: TGTGCCAGCAGTAGCAGACTAGCGGGGGACGGGGAGACCCAGTACTTC. It encodes CASSSRLAGDGETQYF.